These T cell receptor beta chains were read from a single sample in a study of cytomegalovirus exposure and HLA in healthy donors. The repertoire was sequenced with immunoSEQ multiplex PCR; TCRdb's copy has only in-frame clones and lacks some. Among about 180,000 clones listed, about two thirds were seen once. The sample consisted of PBMCs. Receptors originate from a human donor in good health. CDR3s leave out the opening cysteine and the closing phenylalanine or tryptophan. A D gene is named only where the DNA matches it firmly.

D | J | V | CDR3
. | TRBJ2-1 | TRBV29-1 | SVLAQSNEQF
. | TRBJ2-7 | TRBV6-5 | ASSPTYKTNSEQY
TRBD1 | TRBJ1-3 | TRBV6-5 | ASRTGNSGNTIY
TRBD1 | TRBJ1-1 | TRBV4-3 | ASSPNTDRAATEAF
TRBD1 | TRBJ2-7 | TRBV6-5 | ASSLPGQGQQY
. | TRBJ2-6 | TRBV4-1 | ASSQGGLDLA
. | TRBJ2-7 | TRBV28 | ASTLGARSSYEQY
. | TRBJ1-1 | TRBV9 | ASSVGIGGTEAF
TRBD1 | TRBJ1-1 | TRBV6-5 | ASSPRGENTEAF
. | TRBJ2-3 | TRBV27 | ASSLRTQPDTQY
TRBD1 | TRBJ1-5 | TRBV18 | ASSRGQGVISNQPQH
TRBD1 | TRBJ1-2 | TRBV4-1 | ASSQPGTGYGYT